Listed below are T cell receptor beta chains from one sample, sequenced in a study of response to subunit inactivated influenza vaccine. A single record per CDR3 protein comes from TCRdb applying MiXCR to the RT-PCR reads. The data show approximately 170,000 distinct CDR3 sequences, approximately 12% seen once. These sequences were also reported in another study, on T cells expressing NK-cell markers.

The input for sequencing was CD8+ T cells sorted from PBMCs, taken about 12 days after vaccination. The receptors stem from a man aged 45 to 65 who received an inactivated influenza vaccine. CDR3s include the opening cysteine and the closing phenylalanine or tryptophan. D genes are given only for firm matches. Clone size is shown for a subset of rows, as once, few, many or a class of expanded clone.

v_call: TRBV7-6
j_call: TRBJ2-6
d_call: -
clone_size: -
cdr3_nt: TGTGCCAGCAGCTGGCAGGGAACTGGGGCCAACGTCCTGACTTTC
cdr3_aa: CASSWQGTGANVLTF

v_call: TRBV6-2/TRBV6-3
j_call: TRBJ1-2
d_call: -
clone_size: few
cdr3_nt: TGTGCCAGCAGTCAAGGGTGGATTTTAGACGGCTACACCTTC
cdr3_aa: CASSQGWILDGYTF

v_call: TRBV10-3
j_call: TRBJ2-3
d_call: TRBD2
clone_size: few
cdr3_nt: TGTGCCACTAGGGTTACTAGCGGGAGGTGGGCAGATACGCAGTATTTT
cdr3_aa: CATRVTSGRWADTQYF

v_call: TRBV5-1
j_call: TRBJ2-1
d_call: -
clone_size: many
cdr3_nt: TGCGCCAGCAGCTTGGCATCCTCCTACAATGAGCAGTTCTTC
cdr3_aa: CASSLASSYNEQFF

v_call: TRBV24-1
j_call: TRBJ2-1
d_call: TRBD2
clone_size: many
cdr3_nt: TGTGCCACCAGTGATTACGGGGGACTAGCGTACAATGAGCAGTTCTTC
cdr3_aa: CATSDYGGLAYNEQFF

v_call: TRBV5-5
j_call: TRBJ1-1
d_call: -
clone_size: -
cdr3_nt: TGTGCCAGCAGCAGGCCGGGATTGGGGAACACTGAAGCTTTCTTT
cdr3_aa: CASSRPGLGNTEAFF

v_call: TRBV28
j_call: TRBJ2-2
d_call: TRBD1
clone_size: few
cdr3_nt: TGTGCCAGCAGTTTCTCAGGGGGCTGGACTTGGTCTGGGGAGCTGTTTTTT
cdr3_aa: CASSFSGGWTWSGELFF

v_call: TRBV3-1
j_call: TRBJ2-3
d_call: -
clone_size: few
cdr3_nt: TGTGCCAGCAGCCGTTGGGGCCTAGGGGCAGATACGCAGTATTTT
cdr3_aa: CASSRWGLGADTQYF

v_call: TRBV7-2
j_call: TRBJ2-3
d_call: -
clone_size: -
cdr3_nt: TGTGCCAGCAGCTTAGTAGGCGGCCAGGTTGATACGCAGTATTTT
cdr3_aa: CASSLVGGQVDTQYF

v_call: TRBV7-9
j_call: TRBJ1-1
d_call: -
clone_size: many
cdr3_nt: TGTGCCAGCAGCTTAGCCGGGACACCGAACACTGAAGCTTTCTTT
cdr3_aa: CASSLAGTPNTEAFF

v_call: TRBV10-3
j_call: TRBJ2-7
d_call: -
clone_size: few
cdr3_nt: TGTGCCATCAGTGAGTCAGGGGACAACCACGAGCAGTACTTC
cdr3_aa: CAISESGDNHEQYF

v_call: TRBV12-3/TRBV12-4
j_call: TRBJ2-1
d_call: TRBD1
clone_size: -
cdr3_nt: TGTGCCAGCACCTCGACAGGGTTGCAGTTCTTC
cdr3_aa: CASTSTGLQFF

v_call: TRBV4-3
j_call: TRBJ2-1
d_call: -
clone_size: many
cdr3_nt: TGCGCCAGCAGCCAAGATTCAAACACCTACAATGAGCAGTTCTTC
cdr3_aa: CASSQDSNTYNEQFF

v_call: TRBV3-1
j_call: TRBJ1-2
d_call: TRBD1
clone_size: few
cdr3_nt: TGTGCCAGCAGCCAAGATTGGGGACAGGAACGCGTAGCAAACTATGGCTACACCTTC
cdr3_aa: CASSQDWGQERVANYGYTF

v_call: TRBV7-9
j_call: TRBJ2-5
d_call: -
clone_size: few
cdr3_nt: TGTGCCAGCAGCGCGGGACCACTCCAAGAGACCCAGTACTTC
cdr3_aa: CASSAGPLQETQYF

v_call: TRBV28
j_call: TRBJ2-7
d_call: -
clone_size: -
cdr3_nt: TGTGCCAGCGGGCGGGGACCGCAAAACTACGAGCAGTACTTC
cdr3_aa: CASGRGPQNYEQYF

v_call: TRBV5-1
j_call: TRBJ2-7
d_call: TRBD1
clone_size: -
cdr3_nt: TGCGCCAGCAGCCAGGACAGGGTCTCCTACGAGCAGTACTTC
cdr3_aa: CASSQDRVSYEQYF

v_call: TRBV12-3/TRBV12-4
j_call: TRBJ2-3
d_call: TRBD2
clone_size: few
cdr3_nt: TGTGCCAGCAGTTTACCCAGCGGGGGGCCCTCGGGAGATACGCAGTATTTT
cdr3_aa: CASSLPSGGPSGDTQYF

v_call: TRBV4-1
j_call: TRBJ2-3
d_call: -
clone_size: few
cdr3_nt: TGCGCCAGCAGCCATGCATTTGGAGATACGCAGTATTTT
cdr3_aa: CASSHAFGDTQYF

v_call: TRBV7-9
j_call: TRBJ1-1
d_call: -
clone_size: many
cdr3_nt: TGTGCCAGCAGCTTAGCCCCAGGGATATCATCCGAAGCTTTCTTT
cdr3_aa: CASSLAPGISSEAFF

v_call: TRBV19
j_call: TRBJ1-5
d_call: -
clone_size: many
cdr3_nt: TGTGCCAGTAGTAAGACAGTTTGGCAGCCCCAGCATTTT
cdr3_aa: CASSKTVWQPQHF

v_call: TRBV5-1
j_call: TRBJ2-7
d_call: -
clone_size: -
cdr3_nt: TGCGCCAGCAGTTTAACGATGGGGGGGGCCGAGCAGTACTTC
cdr3_aa: CASSLTMGGAEQYF

v_call: TRBV24-1
j_call: TRBJ2-3
d_call: -
clone_size: -
cdr3_nt: TGTGCCACCAGTGATTTGAAGGCAGGGGCAACAGATACGCAGTATTTT
cdr3_aa: CATSDLKAGATDTQYF

v_call: TRBV7-9
j_call: TRBJ1-5
d_call: TRBD1
clone_size: -
cdr3_nt: TGTGCCAGCAGCTTTGGATTTGTAGGACAGGGTTATCAGCCCCAGCATTTT
cdr3_aa: CASSFGFVGQGYQPQHF

v_call: TRBV30
j_call: TRBJ2-5
d_call: -
clone_size: -
cdr3_nt: TGTGCCCGTGGCCAGGGGATAACTAAAGAGACCCAGTACTTC
cdr3_aa: CARGQGITKETQYF

v_call: TRBV2
j_call: TRBJ2-5
d_call: TRBD2
clone_size: few
cdr3_nt: TGTGCCGGCTCAGGGCCGAAAACTAGCGTTCAAGAGACCCAGTACTTC
cdr3_aa: CAGSGPKTSVQETQYF

v_call: TRBV9
j_call: TRBJ2-2
d_call: TRBD2
clone_size: -
cdr3_nt: TGTGCCAGCAGCGTCTCGGGGGGGCCTCCCACCGGGGAGCTGTTTTTT
cdr3_aa: CASSVSGGPPTGELFF